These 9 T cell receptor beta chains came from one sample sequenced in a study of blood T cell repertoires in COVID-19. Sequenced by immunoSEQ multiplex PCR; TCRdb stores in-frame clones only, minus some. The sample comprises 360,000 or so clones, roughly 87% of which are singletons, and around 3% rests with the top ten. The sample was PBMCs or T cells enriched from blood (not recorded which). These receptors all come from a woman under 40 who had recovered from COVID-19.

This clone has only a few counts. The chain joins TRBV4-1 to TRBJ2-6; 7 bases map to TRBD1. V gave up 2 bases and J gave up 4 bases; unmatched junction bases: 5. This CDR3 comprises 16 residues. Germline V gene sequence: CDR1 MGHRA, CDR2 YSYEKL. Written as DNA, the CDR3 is TGCGCCAGCAGCCAAATAGGGGGCTCAGGGGCCAACGTCCTGACTTTC. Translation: CASSQIGGSGANVLTF.

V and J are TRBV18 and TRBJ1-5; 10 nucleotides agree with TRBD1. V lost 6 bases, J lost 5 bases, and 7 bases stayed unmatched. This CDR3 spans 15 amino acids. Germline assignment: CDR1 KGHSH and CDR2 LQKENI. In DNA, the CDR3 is TGTGCCAGCTCGCGGGACAGGGGAGAGGATCAGCCCCAGCATTTT. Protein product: CASSRDRGEDQPQHF.

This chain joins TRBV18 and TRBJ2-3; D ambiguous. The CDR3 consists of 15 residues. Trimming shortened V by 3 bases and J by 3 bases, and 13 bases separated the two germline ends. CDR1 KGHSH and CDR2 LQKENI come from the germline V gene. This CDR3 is CASSPYSPRTDTQYF. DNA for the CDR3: TGTGCCAGCTCACCCTACAGTCCCCGTACAGATACGCAGTATTTT. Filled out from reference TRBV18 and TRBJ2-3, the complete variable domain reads NAGVMQNPRHLVRRRGQEARLRCSPMKGHSHVYWYRQLPEEGLKFMVYLQKENIIDESGMPKERFSAEFPKEGPSILRIQQVVRGDSAAYFCASSPYSPRTDTQYFGPGTRLTVL.

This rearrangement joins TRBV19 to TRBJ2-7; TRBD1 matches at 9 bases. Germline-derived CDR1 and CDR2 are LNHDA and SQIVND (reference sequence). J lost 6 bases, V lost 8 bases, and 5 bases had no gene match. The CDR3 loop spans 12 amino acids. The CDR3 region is CASGDRVSEQYF. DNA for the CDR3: TGTGCCAGTGGGGACAGGGTCAGCGAGCAGTACTTC.

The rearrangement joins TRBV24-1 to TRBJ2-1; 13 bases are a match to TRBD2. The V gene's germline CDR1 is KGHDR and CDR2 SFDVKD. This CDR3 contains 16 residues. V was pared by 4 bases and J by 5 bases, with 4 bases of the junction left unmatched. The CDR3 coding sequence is TGTGCCACCAGTGACACTAGCGGGAGGGATCACAATGAGCAGTTCTTC. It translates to CATSDTSGRDHNEQFF.

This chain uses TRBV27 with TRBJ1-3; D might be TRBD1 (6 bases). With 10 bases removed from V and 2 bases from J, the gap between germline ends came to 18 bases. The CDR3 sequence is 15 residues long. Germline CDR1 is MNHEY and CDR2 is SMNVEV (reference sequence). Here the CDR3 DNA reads TGTGCCACCCCCTCCGGGGGGGCCCCTGGAAACACCATATATTTT. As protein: CATPSGGAPGNTIYF.

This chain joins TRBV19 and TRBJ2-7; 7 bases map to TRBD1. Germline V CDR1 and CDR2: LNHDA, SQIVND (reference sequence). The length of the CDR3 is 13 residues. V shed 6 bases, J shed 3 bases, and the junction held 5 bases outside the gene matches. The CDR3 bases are TGTGCCAGTAGCAAGGGACAGATCTACGAGCAGTACTTC. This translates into CASSKGQIYEQYF.

The CDR3 nucleotides read TGTGCCACCAGTGATCCCAGTCAAGAGACCCAGTACTTC. Its protein product is CATSDPSQETQYF. V gene TRBV24-1 combines with J gene TRBJ2-5; no firm D call. V was trimmed by 3 bases and J by 2 bases, leaving 6 bases between them. Germline values: CDR1 KGHDR, CDR2 SFDVKD. This CDR3 region has 13 residues.

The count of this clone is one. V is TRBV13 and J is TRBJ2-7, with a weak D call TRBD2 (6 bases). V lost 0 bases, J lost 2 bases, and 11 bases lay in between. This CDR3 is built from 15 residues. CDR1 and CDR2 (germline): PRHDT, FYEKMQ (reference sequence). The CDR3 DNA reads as TGTGCCAGCAGCTTAGGAGGGATAGCGGCCTACGAGCAGTACTTC. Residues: CASSLGGIAAYEQYF.